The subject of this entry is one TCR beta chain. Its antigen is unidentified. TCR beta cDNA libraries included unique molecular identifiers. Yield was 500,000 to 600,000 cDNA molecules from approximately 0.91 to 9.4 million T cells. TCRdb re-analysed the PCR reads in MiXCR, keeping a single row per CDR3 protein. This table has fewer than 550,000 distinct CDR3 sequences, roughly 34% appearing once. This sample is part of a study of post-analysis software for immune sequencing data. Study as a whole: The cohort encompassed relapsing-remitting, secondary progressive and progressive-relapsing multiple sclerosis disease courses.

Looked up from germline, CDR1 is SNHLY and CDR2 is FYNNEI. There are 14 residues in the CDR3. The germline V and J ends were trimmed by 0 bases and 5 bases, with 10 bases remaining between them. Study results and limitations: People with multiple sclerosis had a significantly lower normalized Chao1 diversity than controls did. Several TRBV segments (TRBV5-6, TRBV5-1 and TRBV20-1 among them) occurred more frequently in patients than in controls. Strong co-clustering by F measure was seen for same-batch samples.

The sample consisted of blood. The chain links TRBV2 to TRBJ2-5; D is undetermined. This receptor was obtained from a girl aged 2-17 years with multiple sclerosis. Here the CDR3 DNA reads TGTGCCAGCAGTGAAGCCAGTCCCTGGGAGACCCAGTACTTC. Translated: CASSEASPWETQYF.